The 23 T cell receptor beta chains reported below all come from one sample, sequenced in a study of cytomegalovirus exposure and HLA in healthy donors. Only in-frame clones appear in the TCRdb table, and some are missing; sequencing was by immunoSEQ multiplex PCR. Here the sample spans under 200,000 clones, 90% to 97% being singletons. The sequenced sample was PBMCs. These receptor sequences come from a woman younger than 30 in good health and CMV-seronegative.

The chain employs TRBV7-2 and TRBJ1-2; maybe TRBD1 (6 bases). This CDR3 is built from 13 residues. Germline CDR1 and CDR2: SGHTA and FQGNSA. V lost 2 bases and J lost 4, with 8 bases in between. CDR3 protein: CASSLSGVYGYTF. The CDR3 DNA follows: TGTGCCAGCAGCTTATCAGGGGTCTATGGCTACACCTTC.

Here the CDR3 reads CASSSRTTNTEAFF. CDR3 DNA: TGTGCCAGCAGCTCTCGGACAACGAACACTGAAGCTTTCTTT. The rearrangement joins TRBV7-2 to TRBJ1-1; tentative D call: TRBD1 (5 bases). Trimming removed 4 bases at V and 1 base at J, with 10 bases between. Germline V gene data show CDR1 as SGHTA and CDR2 as FQGNSA. The CDR3 is 14 amino acids.

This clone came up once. CDR3 protein: CASRGTGEAWSTDTQYF. The DNA for the CDR3 is TGTGCCAGCAGGGGGACAGGGGAGGCGTGGAGCACAGATACGCAGTATTTT. This rearrangement joins TRBV2 to TRBJ2-3, with 10 bases lining up with TRBD1. Germline V gene lookup returns CDR1 SNHLY and CDR2 FYNNEI. The CDR3 extends over 17 amino acids. The trim removed 6 bases at V and 0 bases at J, leaving 9 bases unmatched. Variable domain in full (rest from reference TRBV2 and TRBJ2-3): EPEVTQTPSHQVTQMGQEVILRCVPISNHLYFYWYRQILGQKVEFLVSFYNNEISEKSEIFDDQFSVERPDGSNFTLKIRSTKLEDSAMYFCASRGTGEAWSTDTQYFGPGTRLTVL.

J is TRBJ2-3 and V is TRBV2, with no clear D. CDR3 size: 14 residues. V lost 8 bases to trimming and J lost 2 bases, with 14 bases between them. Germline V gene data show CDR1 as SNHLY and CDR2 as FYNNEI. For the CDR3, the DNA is TGTGCCAGCCGCTTTGAGGCTAACACAGATACGCAGTATTTT. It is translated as CASRFEANTDTQYF.

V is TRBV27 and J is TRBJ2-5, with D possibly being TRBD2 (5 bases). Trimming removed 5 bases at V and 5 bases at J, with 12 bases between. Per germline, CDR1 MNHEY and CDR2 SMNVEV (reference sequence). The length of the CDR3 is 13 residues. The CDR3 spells CASSLGSGETQYF. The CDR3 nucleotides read TGTGCCAGCAGTCTGGGTTCGGGGGAGACCCAGTACTTC.

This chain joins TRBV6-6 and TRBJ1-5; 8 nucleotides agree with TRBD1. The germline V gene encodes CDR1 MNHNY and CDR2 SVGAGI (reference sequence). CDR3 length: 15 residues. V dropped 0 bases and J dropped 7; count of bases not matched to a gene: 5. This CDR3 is CASSYSQGAGQPQHF. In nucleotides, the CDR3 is TGTGCCAGCAGTTACTCGCAGGGGGCAGGACAGCCCCAGCATTTT.

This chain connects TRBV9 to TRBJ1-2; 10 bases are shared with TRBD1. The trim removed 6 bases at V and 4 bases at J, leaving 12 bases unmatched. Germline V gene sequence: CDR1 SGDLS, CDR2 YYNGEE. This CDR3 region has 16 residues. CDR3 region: CASTLSGTGARYGYTF. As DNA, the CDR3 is TGTGCCAGCACCCTATCCGGGACAGGGGCGCGCTATGGCTACACCTTC.

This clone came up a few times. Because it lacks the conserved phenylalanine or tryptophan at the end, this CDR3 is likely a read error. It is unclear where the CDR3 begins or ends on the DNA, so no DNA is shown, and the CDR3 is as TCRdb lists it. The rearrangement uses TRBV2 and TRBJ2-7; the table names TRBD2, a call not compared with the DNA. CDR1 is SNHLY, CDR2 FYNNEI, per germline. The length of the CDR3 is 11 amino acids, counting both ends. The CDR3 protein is CASSEVSLLAN.

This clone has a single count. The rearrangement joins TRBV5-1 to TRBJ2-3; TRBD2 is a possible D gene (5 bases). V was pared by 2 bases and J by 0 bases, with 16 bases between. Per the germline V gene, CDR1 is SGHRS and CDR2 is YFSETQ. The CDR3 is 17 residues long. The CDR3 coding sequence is TGCGCCAGCAGCTTAATCCCCAGCGGACCTAGCACAGATACGCAGTATTTT. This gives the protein CASSLIPSGPSTDTQYF.

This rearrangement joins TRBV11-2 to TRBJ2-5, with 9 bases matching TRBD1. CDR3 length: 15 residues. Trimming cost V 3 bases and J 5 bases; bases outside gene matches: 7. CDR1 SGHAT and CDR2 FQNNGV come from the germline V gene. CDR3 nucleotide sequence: TGTGCCAGCAGCTTGGGCACAGGGGGCCTCGAGACCCAGTACTTC. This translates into CASSLGTGGLETQYF.

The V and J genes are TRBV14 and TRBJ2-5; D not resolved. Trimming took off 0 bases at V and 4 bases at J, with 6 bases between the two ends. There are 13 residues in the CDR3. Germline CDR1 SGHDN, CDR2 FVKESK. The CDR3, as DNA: TGTGCCAGCAGCCAAGATCTAACAGAGACCCAGTACTTC. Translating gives CASSQDLTETQYF.

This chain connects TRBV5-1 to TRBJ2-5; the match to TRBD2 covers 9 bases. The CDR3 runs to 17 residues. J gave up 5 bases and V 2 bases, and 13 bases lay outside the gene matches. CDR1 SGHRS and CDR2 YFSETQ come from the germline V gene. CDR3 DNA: TGCGCCAGCAGCTTAAATCCGGGCGGGGGGGCCCCCGAGACCCAGTACTTC. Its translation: CASSLNPGGGAPETQYF.

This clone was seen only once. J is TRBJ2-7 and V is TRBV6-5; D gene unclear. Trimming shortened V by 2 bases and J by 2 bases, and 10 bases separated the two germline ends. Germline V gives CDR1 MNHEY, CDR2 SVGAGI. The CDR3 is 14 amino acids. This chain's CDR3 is CASSYTGSAYEQYF. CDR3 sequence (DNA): TGTGCCAGCAGTTACACGGGTTCGGCCTACGAGCAGTACTTC.

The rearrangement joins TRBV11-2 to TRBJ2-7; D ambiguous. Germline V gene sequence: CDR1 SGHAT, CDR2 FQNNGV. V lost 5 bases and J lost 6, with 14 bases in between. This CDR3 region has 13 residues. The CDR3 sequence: CASSASLTGEQYF. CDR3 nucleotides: TGTGCCAGCAGCGCATCGCTTACGGGCGAGCAGTACTTC.

CDR3: CASSLGLAGGSEQFF. CDR3 bases: TGTGCCAGCAGCTTGGGACTAGCGGGGGGGAGTGAGCAGTTCTTC. The V gene is TRBV9, the J gene TRBJ2-1; TRBD2 matches at 16 bases. V gave up 4 bases and J gave up 9 bases; unmatched junction bases: 4. CDR1 and CDR2 (germline): SGDLS, YYNGEE. There are 15 residues in the CDR3.

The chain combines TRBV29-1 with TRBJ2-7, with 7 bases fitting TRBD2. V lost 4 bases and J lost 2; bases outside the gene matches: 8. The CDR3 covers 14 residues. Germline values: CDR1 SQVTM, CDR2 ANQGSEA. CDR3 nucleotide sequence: TGCAGCGTTGGCGCTAGCGGAGGCCCCTACGAGCAGTACTTC. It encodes CSVGASGGPYEQYF.

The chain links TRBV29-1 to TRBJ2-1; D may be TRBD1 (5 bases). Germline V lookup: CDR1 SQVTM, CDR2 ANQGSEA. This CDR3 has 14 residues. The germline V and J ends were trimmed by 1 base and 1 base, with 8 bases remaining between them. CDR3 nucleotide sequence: TGCAGCGTTGAAGGCAGGGATTCCTACAATGAGCAGTTCTTC. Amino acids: CSVEGRDSYNEQFF.

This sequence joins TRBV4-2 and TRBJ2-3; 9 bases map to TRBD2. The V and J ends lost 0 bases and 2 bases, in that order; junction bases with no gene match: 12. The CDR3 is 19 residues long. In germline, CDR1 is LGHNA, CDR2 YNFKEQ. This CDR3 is CASSQDRERGVRYTDTQYF. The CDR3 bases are TGTGCCAGCAGCCAAGATCGGGAGCGGGGGGTCCGATACACAGATACGCAGTATTTT.

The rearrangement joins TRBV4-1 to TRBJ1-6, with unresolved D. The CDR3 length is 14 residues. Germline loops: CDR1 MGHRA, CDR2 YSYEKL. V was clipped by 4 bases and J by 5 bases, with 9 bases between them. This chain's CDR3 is CASSLHRDNSPLHF. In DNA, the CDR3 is TGCGCCAGCAGCCTTCACAGAGATAATTCACCCCTCCACTTT.

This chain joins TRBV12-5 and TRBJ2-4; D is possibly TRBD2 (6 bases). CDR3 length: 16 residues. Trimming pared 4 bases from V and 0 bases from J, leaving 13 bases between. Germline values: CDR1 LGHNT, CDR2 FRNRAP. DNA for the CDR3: TGTGCTAGTGGTTCGGGAGATAGTCTAGCCAAAAACATTCAGTACTTC. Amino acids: CASGSGDSLAKNIQYF.

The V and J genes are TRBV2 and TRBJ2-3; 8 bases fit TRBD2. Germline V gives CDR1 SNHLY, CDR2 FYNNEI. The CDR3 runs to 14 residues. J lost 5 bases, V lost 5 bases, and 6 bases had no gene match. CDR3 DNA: TGTGCCAGCAGTCTCGGGACTAGTGGAGATACGCAGTATTTT. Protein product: CASSLGTSGDTQYF.

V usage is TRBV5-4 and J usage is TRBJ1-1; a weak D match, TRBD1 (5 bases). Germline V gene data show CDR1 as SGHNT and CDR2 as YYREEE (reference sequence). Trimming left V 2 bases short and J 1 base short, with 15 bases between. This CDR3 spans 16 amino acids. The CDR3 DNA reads TGTGCCAGCAGCTTTGGAGGGGCGGGACGGAACACTGAAGCTTTCTTT. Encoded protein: CASSFGGAGRNTEAFF. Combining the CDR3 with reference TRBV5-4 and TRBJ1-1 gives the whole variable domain ETGVTQSPTHLIKTRGQQVTLRCSSQSGHNTVSWYQQALGQGPQFIFQYYREEENGRGNFPPRFSGLQFPNYSSELNVNALELDDSALYLCASSFGGAGRNTEAFFGQGTRLTVV.

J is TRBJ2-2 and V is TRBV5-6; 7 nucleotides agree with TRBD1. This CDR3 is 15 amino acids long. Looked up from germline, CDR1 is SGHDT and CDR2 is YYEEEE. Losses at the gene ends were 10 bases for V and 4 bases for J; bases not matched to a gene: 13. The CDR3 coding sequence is TGTGCCGACCCCGCACGCAGGACAGGCACCGGGGAGCTGTTTTTT. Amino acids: CADPARRTGTGELFF.